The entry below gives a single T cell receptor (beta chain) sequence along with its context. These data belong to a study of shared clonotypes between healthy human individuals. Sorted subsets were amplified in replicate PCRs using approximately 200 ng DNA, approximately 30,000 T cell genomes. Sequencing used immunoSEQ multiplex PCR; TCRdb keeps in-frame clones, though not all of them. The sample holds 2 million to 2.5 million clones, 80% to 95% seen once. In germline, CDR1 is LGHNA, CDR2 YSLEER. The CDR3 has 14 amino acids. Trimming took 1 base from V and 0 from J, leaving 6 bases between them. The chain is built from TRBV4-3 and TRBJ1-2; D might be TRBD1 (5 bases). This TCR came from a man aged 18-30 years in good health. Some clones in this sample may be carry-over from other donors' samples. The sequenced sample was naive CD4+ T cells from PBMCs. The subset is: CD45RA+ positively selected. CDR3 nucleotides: TGCGCCAGCAGCCAAGGGGGGACTAACTATGGCTACACCTTC. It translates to CASSQGGTNYGYTF.